This paragraph covers one T cell receptor (beta chain) sequence. The antigen this receptor binds is unknown. No base-level quality is on record; no much larger clone is a single base apart. The CDR1 and CDR2 encoded by the germline V gene are LGHNA and YNFKEQ. From cysteine to phenylalanine, the CDR3 is 16 amino acids long. CDR3 DNA only is kept here, 48 bases in frame from base 1. The junction carries 19 bases between V and J, which are trimmed by 4 bases and 4 bases respectively. The record originates from a study of T cell changes during pregnancy in multiple sclerosis (dated by TCRdb to between 2018 and 2021). Describing the broader study: The study looked at changes in the T cell repertoire across pregnancy in women with multiple sclerosis.

Libraries were prepared through the immunoSEQ multiplex PCR assay. The source is immuneACCESS, and TCRdb retained only in-frame sequences with V and J called. Part of the clones is not carried over; for the studies checked, unresolved V genes explain less than half of this, and the remainder is unexplained. The sample table records tens of thousands of clones; about 90% of these occur just once. The ten largest clones capture 0.45% to 0.65% of the sample. The chain employs TRBV4-2 and TRBJ1-2; a confident D gene designation cannot be given. The TCR was taken from a female donor with multiple sclerosis, enrolled in a pregnancy study. The sequencing used CD4+ T cells from peripheral blood mononuclear cells, collected after pregnancy. The CDR3 has the sequence CASSPRAGSLSYGYTF. In nucleotide form, the sequence is TGTGCCAGCAGCCCGAGGGCAGGATCCCTCTCCTATGGCTACACCTTC.